The present T cell receptor (beta chain) was sequenced within a study of beta chain features in type 1 diabetes (dated by TCRdb to about 2018). The study in broad terms: No differences in mean age, gender distribution, total cell number or subset yield were found between patients and healthy donors. Across all samples, about 110 million sorted cells were examined, and cell number per subset correlated strongly with RNA yield. In the study, TCRB repertoires of sorted circulating CD4+ T cell subsets from recently diagnosed type 1 diabetes patients were compared with those of matched healthy donors. Regulatory and stem cell-like memory subsets were isolated from only 8 patients and roughly eight healthy donors, whereas naive and central memory subsets came from all 28 donors. What the study reported, not specific to this receptor: Naive, central memory and regulatory TCRB repertoires appeared more similar among patients than among healthy donors. Only small numbers of individuals were included in the HLA sub-analyses, which left unresolved whether HLA type had any influence on TCRB rearrangement. Sequencing cDNA rather than genomic DNA could over-represent highly expressing activated cells, although activation and CD3 levels did not differ between groups. At VDJ recombination sites, patients with type 1 diabetes made fewer insertions and deleted more nucleotides, a pattern implying thymic rearrangement abnormalities. PCR might favor shorter templates, but patient and control samples were amplified and corrected together, so any skew would affect both groups equally. A moderate but significant shortening of TCRB CDR3 length was observed in type 1 diabetes patients in all four CD4+ subsets.

The entire amount of isolated RNA was reverse transcribed using the High Capacity cDNA Reverse Transcription Kit, so the sequenced TCRB transcripts were expressed ones. Deep immunoSEQ sequencing was applied to naive, central memory and regulatory T cell samples, giving an average of around 3.8 million total reads per sample. Sorted cells were lysed in RLT buffer, and RNA was extracted using DNase-treated RNeasy Micro or Mini kits according to cell number. Each cell subset was processed on its own to prevent cross-contamination, while patient and healthy donor samples were processed together. Using the immunoSEQ multiplex PCR, TCRB sequences were amplified from cDNA into 87-bp fragments spanning the CDR3 region. Amplicons were sequenced on the Illumina HiSeq platform. In the authors' own workflow: PCR bias was corrected computationally using synthetic template baselines, and reads within Hamming distance 2 were collapsed, with unmergeable singletons discarded. By aligning reads against IMGT, V, D and J genes, CDR3 length, and insertions or deletions at six rearrangement sites were assigned. Clonotype counts were normalized to sorted cell number within each subset before computing true diversity and Gini coefficients with the tcR R package. The overlap coefficient, calculated on TCRB nucleotide sequences, was used to measure repertoire sharing. Out-of-frame TCRB sequences from naive cells were analyzed to stand in for the pre-selection repertoire. TCRdb holds this immuneACCESS table with in-frame rearrangements only. Some clones are missing; in checked studies, unresolved V genes explain under half, and the rest has no known cause. The DNA gave D and trimming, while V, J and clone size come from that table. Present in this sample are hundreds of thousands of clones, 15% to 19% of which were seen just once. The ten biggest clones cover about 0.093% of the sample.

Clipping removes 5 bases from V and 2 bases from J, with 7 as the unmatched junction base count. The CDR3 runs 15 residues from the cysteine to the phenylalanine. The DNA shown is the 45-base CDR3, in frame from base 1. The germline V gene yields SGHDN for CDR1 and FVKESK for CDR2. Each donor gave one peripheral blood draw, about 110 mL on average, collected into heparinised tubes. Naive, central memory, regulatory and stem cell-like memory CD4+ T cells were sorted on a BD FACSAria II using a panel including CD45RO, CCR7, CD25, CD127, CD95 and CD27. A purity above 95% was achieved for all sorted populations. PBMCs were isolated right away by Lymphoprep density gradient centrifugation and were stained directly, without culture. So that batch effects would be minimized, each experiment stained and sorted samples in pairs, pairing one healthy donor with one patient. A few counts support this clone. Its antigen remains unidentified. Base qualities are not recorded, but no much larger clone differs from it by a single base.

The receptor chain draws on TRBV14 and TRBJ2-3, with 7 bases in between that match TRBD2. The receptor comes from a man younger than 30 in good health. The sample consisted of naive CD4+ T cells from blood. Interpreted using the paper, the cell subset or site label stands for: true naive CD4+ T cells. Read as DNA, the sequence is TGTGCCAGCAGCTCGGGACTATACCACACAGATACGCAGTATTTT. This gives the protein CASSSGLYHTDTQYF.